One sample yielded the 30 T cell receptor beta chains listed below, sequenced in a study of shared clonotypes between healthy human individuals. Sequenced by immunoSEQ multiplex PCR; TCRdb stores in-frame clones only, minus some. The data show some 360,000 clones, around 67% seen once. Sample: memory CD4+ T cells sorted from blood. Regarding subset: CD45RA-negative fraction. These receptors all stem from a man aged 25 to 40 in good health.

The chain employs TRBV5-4 and TRBJ1-2; D gene ambiguous. Trimming shortened V by 4 bases and J by 6 bases, and 13 bases separated the two germline ends. The CDR3 consists of 13 residues. CDR1 is SGHNT and CDR2 is YYREEE in the germline V gene (reference sequence). CDR3 DNA: TGTGCCAGCAGCGAGGACGGGTCACATGGCTACACCTTC. Amino acids: CASSEDGSHGYTF.

This clone was counted a few times. The rearrangement joins TRBV20-1 to TRBJ2-7; D gene ambiguous. Trimming left V 3 bases short and J 6 bases short, with 9 bases between. CDR1 is DFQATT, CDR2 SNEGSKA, per germline (reference sequence). The CDR3 totals 11 residues. The CDR3 nucleotides are TGCAGTGCTAGCGATCAAGGCGAGCAGTACTTC. Its protein is CSASDQGEQYF.

The CDR3 sequence is CASSLGPRNTEAFF. The CDR3 nucleotides read TGCGCCAGCAGCTTAGGGCCCAGAAACACTGAAGCTTTCTTT. This chain links TRBV5-1 with TRBJ1-1; D not certain. CDR3 size: 14 residues. V was pared by 2 bases and J by 2 bases, with 10 bases between. Germline V gene data show CDR1 as SGHRS and CDR2 as YFSETQ.

The chain combines TRBV7-9 with TRBJ2-7; the D gene is possibly TRBD2 (7 bases). The V gene lost 7 bases and the J gene lost 6 bases, with 25 bases spanning the gap. CDR1 is SEHNR and CDR2 is FQNEAQ in the germline V gene (reference sequence). The CDR3 contains 16 residues. CDR3 residues: CASNTNRGRALGEQYF. Here the CDR3 DNA reads TGTGCCAGCAACACAAATAGGGGGAGGGCCCTCGGCGAGCAGTACTTC.

The V call is TRBV4-2, the J call TRBJ1-5, with D possibly matching TRBD1 (5 bases). V was trimmed by 0 bases and J by 4 bases, leaving 13 bases between them. The CDR3 covers 16 residues. In germline, CDR1 is LGHNA, CDR2 YNFKEQ. For the CDR3, the DNA is TGTGCCAGCAGCCAAGATTTCCAGAAGGGGAATCAGCCCCAGCATTTT. This translates into CASSQDFQKGNQPQHF.

The chain uses TRBV7-9 and TRBJ2-7; 7 positions agree with TRBD2. Germline V CDR1 and CDR2: SEHNR, FQNEAQ (reference sequence). V dropped 4 bases and J dropped 11; count of bases not matched to a gene: 11. This CDR3 spans 13 amino acids. The CDR3 DNA follows: TGTGCCAGCAGCTCAACGGGGGAGGGTAGCGAGTACTTC. Translation: CASSSTGEGSEYF.

The table lists this clone with a count of one. The rearrangement uses TRBV5-4 and TRBJ2-1; 7 positions agree with TRBD1. Trimming cost V 4 bases and J 4 bases; bases outside gene matches: 8. CDR3 length equals 15 residues. Germline V CDR1 and CDR2: SGHNT, YYREEE (reference sequence). CDR3 sequence: CASSNRDRGYNEQFF. As DNA, the CDR3 is TGTGCCAGCAGCAACCGGGACAGAGGGTACAATGAGCAGTTCTTC.

This clone was counted a few times. This sequence joins TRBV9 and TRBJ2-2, with TRBD2 as a possible D gene (5 bases). In germline, CDR1 is SGDLS, CDR2 YYNGEE. V dropped 0 bases and J dropped 6 bases, with 6 bases sitting between them. The CDR3 is made up of 13 amino acids. CDR3 coding DNA: TGTGCCAGCAGCGTAGTGGACTCCGGGGAGCTGTTTTTT. Protein: CASSVVDSGELFF.

The chain recombines TRBV6-1 with TRBJ2-7, with D tentatively TRBD2 (7 bases). Germline V gene data show CDR1 as MNHNS and CDR2 as SASEGT. V dropped 7 bases and J dropped 3 bases, with 19 bases sitting between them. The CDR3 has 15 residues. CDR3 amino acids: CASTGRGIGDYEQYF. CDR3 DNA sequence: TGTGCCAGCACGGGGAGGGGGATAGGGGACTACGAGCAGTACTTC.

In this sample, this clone turned up once. The genes are TRBV7-9 and TRBJ1-1; tentative D call: TRBD1 (6 bases). The CDR3 totals 14 residues. Trimming left V 5 bases short and J 4 bases short, with 14 bases between. The V gene's germline CDR1 is SEHNR and CDR2 FQNEAQ (reference sequence). The CDR3 DNA sequence: TGTGCCAGCAGCAAACAGGGTTGGGGCACTGAAGCTTTCTTT. As protein: CASSKQGWGTEAFF.

In this sample, this clone turned up many times. The rearrangement joins TRBV5-6 to TRBJ2-2, with TRBD1 matching 9 bases. V shed 2 bases, J shed 9 bases, and the junction held 11 bases outside the gene matches. The CDR3 has 16 residues. CDR1 is SGHDT, CDR2 YYEEEE, per germline. The CDR3 bases are TGTGCCAGCAGCTTAGTTGGGGGACAGGGTTCCAGGGAGCTGTTTTTT. Protein product: CASSLVGGQGSRELFF. Full variable domain (missing parts from reference TRBV5-6 and TRBJ2-2): DAGVTQSPTHLIKTRGQQVTLRCSPKSGHDTVSWYQQALGQGPQFIFQYYEEEERQRGNFPDRFSGHQFPNYSSELNVNALLLGDSALYLCASSLVGGQGSRELFFGEGSRLTVL.

A few counts support this clone. The rearrangement uses TRBV5-5 and TRBJ1-2, with D possibly matching TRBD1 (5 bases). V lost 0 bases to trimming and J lost 3 bases, with 12 bases between them. The CDR3 consists of 15 residues. CDR1 and CDR2 (germline): SGHKS, YYEKEE (reference sequence). CDR3 sequence (DNA): TGTGCCAGCAGCTTGGAAGCCGCCAGGGACTATGGCTACACCTTC. Translating gives CASSLEAARDYGYTF. The full variable domain, with the rest looked up from reference TRBV5-5 and TRBJ1-2, is DAGVTQSPTHLIKTRGQQVTLRCSPISGHKSVSWYQQVLGQGPQFIFQYYEKEERGRGNFPDRFSARQFPNYSSELNVNALLLGDSALYLCASSLEAARDYGYTFGSGTRLTVV.

This chain links TRBV6-5 with TRBJ2-1; 14 positions agree with TRBD2. In germline, CDR1 is MNHEY, CDR2 SVGAGI. This CDR3 has 15 amino acids. The ends lost 6 bases at V and 15 bases at J; junction bases unmatched: 13. DNA for the CDR3: TGTGCCAGCAGACCAACCGGGACTAGCGGGAGTAAGGCGTTCTTC. It is translated as CASRPTGTSGSKAFF.

This clone was detected once. V gene TRBV9 combines with J gene TRBJ2-6, with 8 bases that match TRBD1. CDR3 size: 20 residues. V lost 0 bases and J lost 2; bases outside the gene matches: 13. CDR1 is SGDLS and CDR2 is YYNGEE in the germline V gene. The CDR3 region has the DNA TGTGCCAGCAGCGTAGGTGGAGACGCAGGGGGCGGAACTGGGGCCAACGTCCTGACTTTC. Protein product: CASSVGGDAGGGTGANVLTF.

The chain carries TRBV7-9 and TRBJ2-3; D might be TRBD1 (6 bases). This CDR3 has 19 residues. Germline V gene lookup returns CDR1 SEHNR and CDR2 FQNEAQ (reference sequence). The V end lost 5 bases, the J end lost 3 bases, and 27 bases lay between the germline ends. The CDR3 sequence: CASSAPGLTQTGMTDTQYF. The DNA of the CDR3 is TGTGCCAGCAGCGCACCTGGTCTGACGCAGACAGGTATGACAGATACGCAGTATTTT.

This clone was seen at least ten times. The chain combines TRBV4-1 with TRBJ2-7; D may be TRBD1 (7 bases). The V gene's germline CDR1 is MGHRA and CDR2 YSYEKL. CDR3 length: 15 amino acids. Trimming removed 0 bases from V and 6 bases from J, with 15 bases in between. CDR3 sequence: CASSQDRAGGLEQYF. The CDR3 coding sequence is TGCGCCAGCAGCCAAGATAGGGCAGGGGGGCTCGAGCAGTACTTC.

The CDR3 DNA is TGCAGCGTTGAGTTGGGACTAGCGGGAGGGCCGGGGGAGCAGTACTTC. This gives the protein CSVELGLAGGPGEQYF. The chain is built from TRBV29-1 and TRBJ2-7; 16 bases align to TRBD2. Losses at the gene ends were 3 bases for V and 7 bases for J; bases not matched to a gene: 9. The CDR3 length is 16 residues. Germline lookup yields CDR1 SQVTM and CDR2 ANQGSEA.

The rearrangement uses TRBV7-9 and TRBJ2-7; perhaps D is TRBD1 or TRBD2 (5 bases each). The CDR3 length is 12 residues. V was trimmed by 7 bases and J by 6 bases, leaving 13 bases between them. Germline assignment: CDR1 SEHNR and CDR2 FQNEAQ (reference sequence). This chain's CDR3 is CASTRAGPEQYF. In DNA form, the CDR3 reads TGTGCCAGCACCAGGGCGGGTCCCGAGCAGTACTTC. The full variable domain, completed using reference TRBV7-9 and TRBJ2-7, is DTGVSQNPRHKITKRGQNVTFRCDPISEHNRLYWYRQTLGQGPEFLTYFQNEAQLEKSRLLSDRFSAERPKGSFSTLEIQRTEQGDSAMYLCASTRAGPEQYFGPGTRLTVT.

The chain carries TRBV27 and TRBJ1-5; possibly TRBD1 for D (5 bases). Trimming removed 6 bases from V and 2 bases from J, with 14 bases in between. This CDR3 region has 15 residues. The germline CDR1 and CDR2 sequences are MNHEY and SMNVEV (reference sequence). CDR3 residues: CASSLRGFGNQPQHF. In nucleotides, the CDR3 is TGTGCCAGCAGCCTAAGGGGATTCGGCAATCAGCCCCAGCATTTT.

This clone was observed a handful of times. The DNA of the CDR3 is TGTGCCAGCACCGGGACAGGGTATGGCTACACCTTC. This sequence encodes CASTGTGYGYTF. The chain has TRBV2 and TRBJ1-2, with TRBD1 matching 9 bases. This CDR3 spans 12 amino acids. Germline lookup yields CDR1 SNHLY and CDR2 FYNNEI. J gave up 5 bases and V 7 bases, and 2 bases lay outside the gene matches.

V usage is TRBV7-9 and J usage is TRBJ1-4; D remains unclear. This CDR3 has 14 residues. Germline lookup yields CDR1 SEHNR and CDR2 FQNEAQ (reference sequence). V lost 5 bases and J 7 bases, leaving 14 bases between the germline ends. As DNA, the CDR3 is TGTGCCAGCAGCCTGGGAAGTACGGTTGAAAAACTGTTTTTT. Protein product: CASSLGSTVEKLFF. Supplemented by reference TRBV7-9 and TRBJ1-4, the full variable domain reads DTGVSQNPRHKITKRGQNVTFRCDPISEHNRLYWYRQTLGQGPEFLTYFQNEAQLEKSRLLSDRFSAERPKGSFSTLEIQRTEQGDSAMYLCASSLGSTVEKLFFGSGTQLSVL.

The genes are TRBV18 and TRBJ2-5; D remains unclear. The V and J ends lost 1 base and 1 base respectively, with 4 bases between them. Germline V lookup: CDR1 KGHSH, CDR2 LQKENI. The CDR3 has 13 amino acids. CDR3 sequence reads: CASSPQAQETQYF. In DNA, the CDR3 is TGTGCCAGCTCACCACAGGCCCAAGAGACCCAGTACTTC.

This clone was observed once. The chain is built from TRBV19 and TRBJ2-1; weak D call: TRBD2 (7 bases). CDR3 length: 12 residues. With 5 bases removed from V and 9 bases from J, the gap between germline ends came to 11 bases. Germline CDR1 and CDR2: LNHDA and SQIVND (reference sequence). CDR3 region: CASSRGGAEQFF. CDR3 in DNA: TGTGCCAGTAGTCGAGGGGGGGCTGAGCAGTTCTTC. The full variable domain, rest sourced from reference TRBV19 and TRBJ2-1, is DGGITQSPKYLFRKEGQNVTLSCEQNLNHDAMYWYRQDPGQGLRLIYYSQIVNDFQKGDIAEGYSVSREKKESFPLTVTSAQKNPTAFYLCASSRGGAEQFFGPGTRLTVL.

The sample holds a few counts of this clone. V and J are TRBV7-6 and TRBJ1-1; maybe TRBD1 (6 bases). The CDR3 spans 15 residues. Germline V gives CDR1 SGHVS, CDR2 FNYEAQ. Trimming took off 5 bases at V and 3 bases at J, with 16 bases between the two ends. In DNA, the CDR3 is TGTGCCAGCAGCCCCACCGCCAGGGGTGACACTGAAGCTTTCTTT. Translation: CASSPTARGDTEAFF. Full variable domain (outside the CDR3, taken from reference TRBV7-6 and TRBJ1-1): GAGVSQSPRYKVTKRGQDVALRCDPISGHVSLYWYRQALGQGPEFLTYFNYEAQQDKSGLPNDRFSAERPEGSISTLTIQRTEQRDSAMYRCASSPTARGDTEAFFGQGTRLTVV.

This clone has more than one count but fewer than ten. The chain employs TRBV20-1 and TRBJ2-7; no definite D call. CDR3 length: 11 residues. The ends were cut back, 3 bases at V and 2 bases at J, with 5 bases in the middle. Germline CDR1 DFQATT, CDR2 SNEGSKA (reference sequence). The DNA of the CDR3 is TGCAGTGCTAGCGGAGCCTACGAGCAGTACTTC. It translates to CSASGAYEQYF.

The chain joins TRBV7-2 to TRBJ2-1; D call uncertain. Trimming took 5 bases from V and 5 from J, leaving 13 bases between them. Germline V gene sequence: CDR1 SGHTA, CDR2 FQGNSA. The CDR3 covers 14 residues. CDR3 coding DNA: TGTGCCAGCAGCCCTTTCCGGCAGAACAATGAGCAGTTCTTC. Protein product: CASSPFRQNNEQFF.

This clone was counted a few times. The chain carries TRBV13 and TRBJ2-3; no definite D call. The CDR3 extends over 13 amino acids. Germline values: CDR1 PRHDT, CDR2 FYEKMQ (reference sequence). V lost 2 bases, J lost 6 bases, and 9 bases lay in between. The CDR3 protein is CASSLKGSDTQYF. The CDR3 nucleotides read TGTGCCAGCAGCTTAAAGGGTTCGGATACGCAGTATTTT.

This clone was picked up one time. This rearrangement joins TRBV7-9 to TRBJ1-2; D call uncertain. V was cut by 0 bases and J by 4 bases, with 6 bases left in between. CDR1 SEHNR and CDR2 FQNEAQ come from the germline V gene (reference sequence). There are 13 residues in the CDR3. For the CDR3, the DNA is TGTGCCAGCAGCTTAGCGCACGGCTATGGCTACACCTTC. It translates to CASSLAHGYGYTF.

The J gene is TRBJ2-3, the V gene TRBV18, with TRBD2 matching 14 bases. The CDR3 runs 16 residues. V lost 3 bases to trimming and J lost 4 bases; unmatched junction nucleotides: 3. Germline V CDR1 and CDR2: KGHSH, LQKENI. The CDR3 loop is CASSPGLAGASDTQYF. Written as DNA, the CDR3 is TGTGCCAGCTCACCGGGACTAGCGGGAGCTTCAGATACGCAGTATTTT. Together with reference TRBV18 and TRBJ2-3, the CDR3 gives the full variable domain: NAGVMQNPRHLVRRRGQEARLRCSPMKGHSHVYWYRQLPEEGLKFMVYLQKENIIDESGMPKERFSAEFPKEGPSILRIQQVVRGDSAAYFCASSPGLAGASDTQYFGPGTRLTVL.

The V call is TRBV5-4, the J call TRBJ2-6; tentatively, D is TRBD1 (6 bases). Trimming pared 2 bases from V and 0 bases from J, leaving 9 bases between. The CDR3 is 16 residues long. Germline V gene sequence: CDR1 SGHNT, CDR2 YYREEE (reference sequence). CDR3 protein: CASSLGGASGANVLTF. The DNA of the CDR3 is TGTGCCAGCAGCTTAGGGGGAGCCTCTGGGGCCAACGTCCTGACTTTC.